The clone carrying this T cell receptor (beta chain) has at least ten counts. V was shortened by 0 bases and J by 11 bases, with 12 bases between the two germline ends. The CDR3 extends over 13 amino acids. The germline V gene has CDR1 SGHAT and CDR2 FQNNGV. TCR cDNA, made by 5'RACE template switching, carried an added universal primer site and UMIs. TCRdb reanalysed the 5' RACE reads using MiXCR and keeps one entry per CDR3 protein. The sample has 25,000 to 30,000 distinct CDR3 sequences, less than 7% seen once. The data stem from a study of T cells after yellow fever vaccination. Background on the study: Four memory subsets, EM, EMRA, CM and Tscm, were sorted by CD3, CD45RA, CCR7, CD95.

This sequence was found in a man between 25 and 39 years old who received the YFV17D yellow fever vaccine. The sequencing used PBMCs, either bulk or a sorted T-cell subset (CD4+, CD8+, memory, or dextramer-sorted; not recorded which), collected 15 days after the yellow fever booster vaccination. The chain carries TRBV11-2 and TRBJ2-3; D ambiguous. As DNA, the CDR3 is TGTGCCAGCAGCTTAGATTGGGGTACTATGCAGTATTTT. As protein: CASSLDWGTMQYF. The whole variable domain, filled in from reference TRBV11-2 and TRBJ2-3, reads EAGVAQSPRYKIIEKRQSVAFWCNPISGHATLYWYQQILGQGPKLLIQFQNNGVVDDSQLPKDRFSAERLKGVDSTLKIQPAKLEDSAVYLCASSLDWGTMQYFGPGTRLTVL.